The entry that follows covers one TCR beta chain sequence. This CDR3 is 15 amino acids long. Trimming removed 4 bases from V and 4 bases from J; junction bases left unmatched: 4. Per germline, CDR1 SSHAT and CDR2 FNYEAQ (reference sequence). TCRdb's copy holds only in-frame clones and misses some; the assay was immunoSEQ multiplex PCR. The table records fewer than 300,000 clones, around three quarters of them present only once. The data belong to a study of blood T cell repertoires in COVID-19. For the study at large: Acute-phase and convalescent COVID-19 samples originated in the United States, Italy and Spain.

What was sequenced was peripheral blood. The rearrangement uses TRBV7-7 and TRBJ2-1, with 10 bases that match TRBD2. This sequence was found in a woman aged 80 or over with acute or convalescent COVID-19. CDR3 nucleotides: TGTGCCAGCAGCTCTTCACTAGCGGGGTACAATGAGCAGTTCTTC. Its protein is CASSSSLAGYNEQFF.